Listed below are T cell receptor beta chains from one sample, sequenced in a study of blood T cell repertoires in COVID-19. Clones were read by immunoSEQ multiplex PCR, and TCRdb kept only the in-frame ones, dropping some. The sample includes 150,000 to 200,000 clones, approximately 85% seen only once; the top ten take approximately 9.4%. The sequencing input was peripheral blood. The receptors here all came from a woman older than 75 with acute or convalescent COVID-19. The CDR3 runs from the conserved cysteine through the conserved F or W. D genes are given only for firm matches.

v_gene: TRBV6-2/TRBV6-3
d_gene: TRBD1
len: 15
CDR3aa: CASSYGTGGGQPQHF

v_gene: TRBV5-1
d_gene: -
len: 16
CDR3aa: CASSARFWGLTGELFF

v_gene: TRBV12-5
d_gene: -
len: 18
CDR3aa: CASGLPILLDSSGNTIYF

v_gene: TRBV21-1
d_gene: -
len: 15
CDR3aa: CASKPQGSHYNEQFF

v_gene: TRBV11-2
d_gene: TRBD2
len: 16
CDR3aa: CASSRIAGGRVAEQYF

v_gene: TRBV7-2
d_gene: -
len: 16
CDR3aa: CASSATRPGDDQPQHF

v_gene: TRBV5-1
d_gene: -
len: 14
CDR3aa: CASSLLGGNTEAFF

v_gene: TRBV10-1
d_gene: -
len: 15
CDR3aa: CASSDRTSPSGEQFF

v_gene: TRBV5-1
d_gene: TRBD2
len: 18
CDR3aa: CASSWLSGLATSTDTQYF

v_gene: TRBV6-2/TRBV6-3
d_gene: TRBD1
len: 16
CDR3aa: CASSYYTGTGSNEQFF

v_gene: TRBV5-5
d_gene: -
len: 13
CDR3aa: CASSLFSYTEAFF

v_gene: TRBV6-5
d_gene: -
len: 15
CDR3aa: CASSYSGQGNQPQHF

v_gene: TRBV6-6
d_gene: -
len: 14
CDR3aa: CASSDDWRHDGYTF

v_gene: TRBV2
d_gene: TRBD1
len: 15
CDR3aa: CASSYGQGRTDTQYF

v_gene: TRBV5-1
d_gene: -
len: 12
CDR3aa: CASSLTRNEAFF

v_gene: TRBV19
d_gene: TRBD1
len: 14
CDR3aa: CASSRTGGPGELFF

v_gene: TRBV7-2
d_gene: TRBD1
len: 15
CDR3aa: CASSWDRESNQPQHF

v_gene: TRBV7-6
d_gene: TRBD2
len: 15
CDR3aa: CASSSGLAGAHEQYF

v_gene: TRBV14
d_gene: TRBD1
len: 14
CDR3aa: CASSQGQGNTEAFF

v_gene: TRBV3-1/TRBV3-2
d_gene: -
len: 13
CDR3aa: CASSQLINYGYTF

v_gene: TRBV7-2
d_gene: TRBD2
len: 17
CDR3aa: CASSLSFSGGAAYEQYF

v_gene: TRBV27
d_gene: -
len: 15
CDR3aa: CASSFWQVSNQPQHF

v_gene: TRBV5-5
d_gene: -
len: 14
CDR3aa: CASSLIGGQETQYF

v_gene: TRBV6-5
d_gene: TRBD1
len: 14
CDR3aa: CASNRDRGINEQFF

v_gene: TRBV29-1
d_gene: -
len: 12
CDR3aa: CSVDFGETEAFF

v_gene: TRBV11-1
d_gene: -
len: 14
CDR3aa: CASSVRGNNSPLHF

v_gene: TRBV2
d_gene: TRBD2
len: 16
CDR3aa: CASSGLLLADSYEQYF

v_gene: TRBV9
d_gene: -
len: 16
CDR3aa: CASSPRGAGSTDTQYF

v_gene: TRBV15
d_gene: -
len: 15
CDR3aa: CATRGGKSSYNEQFF

v_gene: TRBV29-1
d_gene: -
len: 13
CDR3aa: CSAQGTPNTEAFF

v_gene: TRBV6-2/TRBV6-3
d_gene: TRBD2
len: 17
CDR3aa: CASSKNSGLAGPRTQYF

v_gene: TRBV2
d_gene: -
len: 11
CDR3aa: CASSPQTEAFF

v_gene: TRBV19
d_gene: -
len: 14
CDR3aa: CASTRSRRGDTQYF

v_gene: TRBV7-2
d_gene: -
len: 15
CDR3aa: CASSPTRRDYNEQFF

v_gene: TRBV27
d_gene: -
len: 14
CDR3aa: CASSPHGVSYEQYF

v_gene: TRBV29-1
d_gene: TRBD2
len: 13
CDR3aa: CSVPGLAGNEQFF

v_gene: TRBV19
d_gene: TRBD2
len: 14
CDR3aa: CASRTSGNTGELFF

v_gene: TRBV6-6
d_gene: TRBD1
len: 12
CDR3aa: CASSGTAYGYTF

v_gene: TRBV27
d_gene: TRBD1
len: 15
CDR3aa: CASSLVPGQAYGYTF

v_gene: TRBV6-5
d_gene: TRBD2
len: 13
CDR3aa: CASRGGSWNEQFF

v_gene: TRBV29-1
d_gene: TRBD1
len: 14
CDR3aa: CRGQGEFRTGELFF

v_gene: TRBV6-5
d_gene: -
len: 14
CDR3aa: CASSFSGNTGELFF

v_gene: TRBV29-1
d_gene: TRBD1
len: 13
CDR3aa: CSGARGVITEAFF

v_gene: TRBV27
d_gene: -
len: 15
CDR3aa: CASSLAGLTNEKLFF

v_gene: TRBV10-3
d_gene: -
len: 14
CDR3aa: CAISEGAPSQPQHF

v_gene: TRBV27
d_gene: -
len: 14
CDR3aa: CASGPDRGDNEQFF

v_gene: TRBV5-8
d_gene: TRBD1
len: 14
CDR3aa: CASSRDRANTEAFF

v_gene: TRBV4-2
d_gene: -
len: 15
CDR3aa: CASSQDRGERETQYF

v_gene: TRBV20-1
d_gene: TRBD2
len: 15
CDR3aa: CSASGGTRRLETQYF

v_gene: TRBV5-8
d_gene: TRBD1
len: 20
CDR3aa: CASSLASGQGFFANRDTQYF

v_gene: TRBV5-4
d_gene: -
len: 15
CDR3aa: CASSFAGTNTGELFF

v_gene: TRBV30
d_gene: TRBD2
len: 12
CDR3aa: CAWSPGGDEQYF

v_gene: TRBV6-5
d_gene: -
len: 15
CDR3aa: CASMYNRAFNQPQHF

v_gene: TRBV14
d_gene: TRBD1
len: 15
CDR3aa: CASSRLQGDTGELFF

v_gene: TRBV30
d_gene: -
len: 14
CDR3aa: CAWGAGPINYGYTF